This T cell receptor (beta chain) was sequenced in a study of control samples from healthy donors and cancer patients. TCRdb's table, derived via immunoSEQ multiplex PCR, lists solely in-frame clones and lacks some. Of 50,000 or so clones listed, roughly 88% are singletons. Per the germline V gene, CDR1 is SGHNT and CDR2 is YENEEA. V shed 0 bases, J shed 1 base, and the junction held 14 bases outside the gene matches. The CDR3 length is 20 residues. The sequencing input was blood. The TCR comes from a man aged 50 to 60 in good health. This rearrangement joins TRBV11-3 to TRBJ1-4, with 7 positions matching TRBD1. CDR3 DNA sequence: TGTGCCAGCAGCTTAGATCTACGGACAGGCGAGGGGGGAACTAATGAAAAACTGTTTTTT. Translated, it gives CASSLDLRTGEGGTNEKLFF.